This paragraph reports one T cell receptor (beta chain). The data were obtained in a study of technical replicates of blood from a handful of donors. Only in-frame clones appear in the TCRdb table, and some are missing; sequencing was by immunoSEQ multiplex PCR. Of more than 70,000 clones in the sample, 90% to 98% were seen once. CDR3 length: 15 amino acids. The trim removed 6 bases at V and 5 bases at J, leaving 6 bases unmatched. Germline V lookup: CDR1 SNHLY, CDR2 FYNNEI. The clonotype comes from a human donor in good health. The sample consisted of T cells isolated from PBMCs. The J gene is TRBJ2-5, the V gene TRBV2; 13 bases line up with TRBD2. CDR3 sequence (DNA): TGTGCCAGCAGGGAGACTAGCGGGGGGCTCGAGACCCAGTACTTC. Translating gives CASRETSGGLETQYF. Drawing the rest from reference TRBV2 and TRBJ2-5, the complete variable domain is EPEVTQTPSHQVTQMGQEVILRCVPISNHLYFYWYRQILGQKVEFLVSFYNNEISEKSEIFDDQFSVERPDGSNFTLKIRSTKLEDSAMYFCASRETSGGLETQYFGPGTRLLVL.